This T cell receptor beta chain was identified in a study of beta chain features in type 1 diabetes. Sequenced material consisted of expressed TCRB transcripts (all of the isolated RNA was reverse transcribed). Profiling relied on immunoSEQ multiplex PCR, and the TCRdb table lists in-frame clones only, not all of them. The sample has about 470,000 clones, 25% to 35% seen once. This clone was seen a few times. What was sequenced was naive CD4+ T cells from blood. The receptor's source is a man aged 18 to 35 in good health.

CDR3 DNA: TGTGCCTCGAAAATGGAGCATGGCTACACCTTC. Translated, it gives CASKMEHGYTF. V gene TRBV30 combines with J gene TRBJ1-2; D not certain. The V and J ends lost 7 bases and 6 bases respectively, with 12 bases between them. Germline V CDR1 and CDR2: GTSNPN, SVGIG (reference sequence). This CDR3 has 11 amino acids.